The 12 T cell receptor beta chains below were found in one sample sequenced in a study of graft-versus-host responses after intestinal transplantation. Their antigens are not known. Method: immunoSEQ multiplex PCR; TCRdb's copy keeps in-frame clones and lacks some. The profile shows over 65,000 clones, 91% of them singletons. The sequencing here drew on unstimulated CD4+ T cells sorted from spleen or lymph node cells, taken before intestinal transplant. All receptors derive from a human donor who received an intestinal transplant.

The chain has TRBV4-3 and TRBJ2-7; maybe TRBD1 (5 bases). V was pared by 0 bases and J by 3 bases, with 9 bases between. Germline assignment: CDR1 LGHNA and CDR2 YSLEER. The CDR3 consists of 14 residues. The CDR3 loop is CASSQDWGSYEQYF. For the CDR3, the DNA is TGCGCCAGCAGCCAAGATTGGGGCAGCTACGAGCAGTACTTC.

The chain recombines TRBV7-9 with TRBJ2-1; possibly TRBD2 for D (7 bases). This CDR3 is built from 13 residues. The V and J ends lost 1 base and 7 bases respectively, with 8 bases between them. Germline V lookup: CDR1 SEHNR, CDR2 FQNEAQ (reference sequence). DNA for the CDR3: TGTGCCAGCAGCTTAGAGGGGGGGAATGAGCAGTTCTTC. Translation: CASSLEGGNEQFF.

The rearrangement uses TRBV20-1 and TRBJ1-4; D perhaps matches TRBD1 (5 bases). V was shortened by 7 bases and J by 8 bases, with 11 bases between the two germline ends. CDR3 length equals 11 residues. Per the germline V gene, CDR1 is DFQATT and CDR2 is SNEGSKA (reference sequence). The CDR3 nucleotides read TGCAGTGTTAATAGGGGAGAAAAACTGTTTTTT. This encodes CSVNRGEKLFF.

V is TRBV30 and J is TRBJ1-2; a possible D gene is TRBD1 (5 bases). The length of the CDR3 is 14 residues. Looked up from germline, CDR1 is GTSNPN and CDR2 is SVGIG (reference sequence). V lost 3 bases and J 0 bases, leaving 11 bases between the germline ends. DNA for the CDR3: TGTGCCTGGAGCACCGGGGGGGCTAACTATGGCTACACCTTC. It is translated as CAWSTGGANYGYTF.

J is TRBJ1-5 and V is TRBV19, with 10 nucleotides matching TRBD1. This CDR3 spans 17 amino acids. V trimming: 5 bases; J trimming: 4 bases; junction bases outside the gene matches: 11. CDR1 and CDR2 from the germline V gene are LNHDA and SQIVND (reference sequence). The CDR3 loop is CASSHRQGARSNQPQHF. The CDR3 DNA reads TGTGCCAGTAGTCACAGACAGGGGGCTCGGTCAAATCAGCCCCAGCATTTT.

This clone was seen a handful of times. The V call is TRBV19, the J call TRBJ1-3, with D tentatively TRBD1 (6 bases). This CDR3 contains 15 residues. With 5 bases removed from V and 0 bases from J, the gap between germline ends came to 11 bases. Per germline, CDR1 LNHDA and CDR2 SQIVND (reference sequence). CDR3 nucleotides: TGTGCCAGTAGTCACAGGGCCCTCTCTGGAAACACCATATATTTT. Translation gives CASSHRALSGNTIYF.

This clone was observed a handful of times. V gene TRBV10-3 combines with J gene TRBJ1-1; TRBD1 matches at 7 bases. The trim removed 5 bases at V and 4 bases at J, leaving 7 bases unmatched. This CDR3 contains 14 residues. Germline values: CDR1 ENHRY, CDR2 SYGVKD. CDR3 bases: TGTGCCATCAGTACTCAGGGGGGTGGCACTGAAGCTTTCTTT. Protein sequence: CAISTQGGGTEAFF.

This chain joins TRBV14 and TRBJ2-5; D uncertain. The CDR3 is 14 residues long. Germline values: CDR1 SGHDN, CDR2 FVKESK. Trimming took off 1 base at V and 0 bases at J, with 6 bases between the two ends. DNA for the CDR3: TGTGCCAGCAGCCAAGCCCAGTACCAAGAGACCCAGTACTTC. The encoded protein is CASSQAQYQETQYF.

J is TRBJ1-2 and V is TRBV2; 9 nucleotides align to TRBD1. CDR1 and CDR2 from the germline V gene are SNHLY and FYNNEI. CDR3 size: 15 residues. Losses at the gene ends were 4 bases for V and 5 bases for J; bases not matched to a gene: 8. CDR3 sequence (DNA): TGTGCCAGCAGTGTTAGTTCCGGGACAGGGTATGGCTACACCTTC. It specifies CASSVSSGTGYGYTF.

J is TRBJ1-1 and V is TRBV30; D is uncertain. The CDR3 is 11 amino acids. Per the germline V gene, CDR1 is GTSNPN and CDR2 is SVGIG (reference sequence). V shed 2 bases and J shed 6 bases, with 7 bases lying between them. In nucleotides, the CDR3 is TGTGCCTGGAGTACGCCGGCTGAAGCTTTCTTT. Protein sequence: CAWSTPAEAFF.

The J gene is TRBJ1-2, the V gene TRBV7-9; the D gene is possibly TRBD1 (6 bases). Per the germline V gene, CDR1 is SEHNR and CDR2 is FQNEAQ (reference sequence). The CDR3 runs 15 residues. V gave up 1 base and J gave up 7 bases, with 16 bases separating them. The CDR3 here is CASSLEQGLKTGYTF. The CDR3 bases are TGTGCCAGCAGCTTAGAGCAGGGGCTGAAGACTGGCTACACCTTC.

This clone has just one count. The chain recombines TRBV2 with TRBJ2-1, with D maybe TRBD1 (5 bases). Germline assignment: CDR1 SNHLY and CDR2 FYNNEI. The V gene lost 4 bases and the J gene lost 16 bases, with 20 bases spanning the gap. The CDR3 is 13 amino acids. The CDR3 sequence: CASSAEVGVEGFF. The CDR3 DNA follows: TGTGCCAGCAGTGCAGAGGTAGGGGTCGAAGGTTTCTTC.